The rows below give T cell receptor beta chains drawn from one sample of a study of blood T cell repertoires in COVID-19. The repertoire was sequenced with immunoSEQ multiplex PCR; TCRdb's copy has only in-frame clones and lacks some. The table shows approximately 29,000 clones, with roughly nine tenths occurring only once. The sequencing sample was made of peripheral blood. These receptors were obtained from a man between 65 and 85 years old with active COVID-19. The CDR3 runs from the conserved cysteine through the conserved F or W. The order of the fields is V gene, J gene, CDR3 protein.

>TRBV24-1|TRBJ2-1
CATSDFIEQFF
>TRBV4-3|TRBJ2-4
CASSQYPQRNLAKNIQYF
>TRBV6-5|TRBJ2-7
CASSSGQTYEQYF
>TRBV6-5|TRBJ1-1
CASSQLGGRNTEAFF
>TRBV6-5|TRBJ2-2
CASTWGSGRTGELFF
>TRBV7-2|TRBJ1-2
CASSPRNYGYTF
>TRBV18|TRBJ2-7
CASSLGAVGGYEQYF
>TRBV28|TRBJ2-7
CATYRTSSYEQYF
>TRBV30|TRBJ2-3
CAWNQGAARYF
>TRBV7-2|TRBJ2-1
CASSASSGLSYNEQFF
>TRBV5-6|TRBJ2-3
CASSSLAGGYADTQYF
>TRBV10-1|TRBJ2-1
CASSESTSRLAGDKGPNEQFF
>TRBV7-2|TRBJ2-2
CASSPQALAGARTGELFF
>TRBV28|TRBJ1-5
CASNRDRGPGQPQHF
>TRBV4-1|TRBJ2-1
CASSQAPGLAGDEQFF
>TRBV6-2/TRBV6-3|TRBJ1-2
CASSPGYRYTF
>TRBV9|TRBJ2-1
CASSVVAGRSYNEQFF
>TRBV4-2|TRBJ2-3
CASSQDRVTDTQYF
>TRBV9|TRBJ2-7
CASSRTGDPQYEQYF
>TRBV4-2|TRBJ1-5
CASSQEAGDNQPQHF
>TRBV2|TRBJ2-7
CASSDSGNEQYF
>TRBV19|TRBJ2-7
CASSPRLAGADEQYF
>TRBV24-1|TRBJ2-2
CATSVPRTGPNTGELFF
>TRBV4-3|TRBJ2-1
CASSRTSGGSFSNEQFF
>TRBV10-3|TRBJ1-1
CATGSGNTNTEAFF
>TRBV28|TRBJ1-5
CASSPNYSNQPQHF
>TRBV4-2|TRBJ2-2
CASSQVRVGTGELFF
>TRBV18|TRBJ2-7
CASSPRERGGYEQYF